This TCR beta chain was sequenced for a study of somatic mutations in cytotoxic T cells in rheumatoid arthritis. The overall study: Blood from the patient (approximately 27 ml EDTA) was drawn right after diagnosis, pretreatment.

Germline V gene data show CDR1 as SEHNR and CDR2 as FQNEAQ (reference sequence). V was trimmed by 5 bases and J by 3 bases, leaving 4 bases between them. The CDR3 covers 11 residues. As processed by the authors: The authors rarely found patient CD8+ clones larger than 1% matching published virus-specific TCRB sequences. TCRdb's copy holds only in-frame clones and misses some; the assay was immunoSEQ multiplex PCR. The DNA gave D and trimming, while V, J and clone size come from that table. The repertoire holds just over 20,000 clones, with around 83% as singletons. This clone was counted only a few times. The antigen is unknown. Study results and caveats: The largest CD8+ clone made up over 20% of CD8+ cells in about an eighth of the roughly 60 patients.

This chain connects TRBV7-9 to TRBJ1-1; D call uncertain. The source is an adult with rheumatoid arthritis. Material: CD8+ T cells sorted from blood. CDR3 region: CASSPDTEAFF. In DNA, the CDR3 is TGTGCCAGCAGCCCGGACACTGAAGCTTTCTTT.